A selection of T cell receptor beta chains follows, all from one sample in a study of PD-L1 blockade in urothelial cancer. TCRdb's table, derived via immunoSEQ multiplex PCR, lists solely in-frame clones and lacks some. In the table there are around 45,000 clones, roughly 85% of which are singletons. Sequenced material: PBMCs, taken around atezolizumab (anti-PD-L1) treatment. These TCRs come from a man aged 60 to 69 with urothelial cancer. Both conserved end residues are part of each CDR3. D genes are given only for firm matches. The size entry is marked missing in some rows and otherwise reads once, few, many or a size class.

clone size | D gene | J gene | V gene | CDR3 protein | CDR3 DNA
NA | NA | TRBJ1-5 | TRBV4-1 | CASSPFGGVSNQPQHF | TGCGCCAGCAGCCCATTTGGGGGGGTCAGCAATCAGCCCCAGCATTTT
NA | NA | TRBJ1-4 | TRBV6-6 | CASSYSRDTREKLFF | TGTGCCAGCAGTTACTCTCGGGACACTCGTGAAAAACTGTTTTTT
NA | NA | TRBJ2-7 | TRBV28 | CASSSNSYEQYF | TGTGCCAGCAGTTCCAATAGCTACGAGCAGTACTTC
NA | NA | TRBJ2-2 | TRBV21-1 | CASSKDNPCGGGNTGELFF | TGTGCCAGCAGCAAAGATAATCCATGCGGGGGAGGTAACACCGGGGAGCTGTTTTTT
NA | TRBD1 | TRBJ2-4 | TRBV4-1 | CASSQDEAGGNIQYF | TGCGCCAGCAGCCAAGATGAAGCAGGGGGCAACATTCAGTACTTC
NA | TRBD1 | TRBJ1-4 | TRBV29-1 | CSVGGTGGEKLFF | TGCAGCGTTGGTGGGACAGGGGGTGAAAAACTGTTTTTT
NA | TRBD1 | TRBJ1-1 | TRBV28 | CASREGPGQGRTEAFF | TGTGCCAGCAGGGAAGGGCCCGGACAGGGGCGGACTGAAGCTTTCTTT
few | TRBD1 | TRBJ1-6 | TRBV19 | CASSIKWSGQGVSPLHF | TGTGCCAGTAGTATAAAATGGTCGGGACAGGGGGTTTCACCCCTCCACTTT
NA | TRBD1 | TRBJ1-1 | TRBV19 | CASAGSQGPLKILMTTEAFF | TGTGCCAGCGCGGGGTCACAGGGGCCACTAAAGATACTGATGACCACTGAAGCTTTCTTT
NA | NA | TRBJ2-1 | TRBV7-8 | CASSRTAYNEQFF | TGTGCCAGCAGCCGGACTGCCTACAATGAGCAGTTCTTC
NA | TRBD2 | TRBJ2-7 | TRBV5-6 | CASSFGLAGSNEQYF | TGTGCCAGCAGCTTTGGACTAGCGGGGTCCAACGAGCAGTACTTC
NA | NA | TRBJ2-7 | TRBV11-2 | CASSLGPNYEQYF | TGTGCCAGCAGCCTGGGGCCAAACTACGAGCAGTACTTC
NA | TRBD2 | TRBJ2-2 | TRBV28 | CASAGGTPANTGELFF | TGTGCCAGCGCGGGAGGTACTCCCGCGAACACCGGGGAGCTGTTTTTT
medium-sized | NA | TRBJ1-5 | TRBV4-1 | CASSSSGWQGNQPQHF | TGCGCCAGCAGCTCCTCAGGGTGGCAGGGTAATCAGCCCCAGCATTTT
NA | NA | TRBJ2-3 | TRBV29-1 | CSVVQGSTDTQYF | TGCAGCGTTGTACAGGGTAGCACAGATACGCAGTATTTT
NA | TRBD1 | TRBJ2-2 | TRBV15 | CATSRDSEQGRTNTGELFF | TGTGCCACCAGCAGAGATTCCGAACAGGGGAGAACGAACACCGGGGAGCTGTTTTTT
NA | NA | TRBJ1-2 | TRBV25-1 | CASSRGGADYGYTF | TGTGCCAGCAGCCGAGGGGGGGCGGACTATGGCTACACCTTC
NA | TRBD1 | TRBJ1-1 | TRBV20-1 | CSATGTGEAFF | TGCAGTGCTACTGGGACAGGTGAAGCTTTCTTT
NA | NA | TRBJ2-1 | TRBV7-9 | CATIGRGGYNEQFF | TGTGCCACAATCGGGCGGGGCGGCTACAATGAGCAGTTCTTC
NA | NA | TRBJ2-2 | TRBV19 | CASSIGRGARTGELFF | TGTGCCAGTAGTATAGGTCGGGGGGCCCGCACCGGGGAGCTGTTTTTT
few | TRBD1 | TRBJ2-1 | TRBV18 | CASSPGQGDSYNEQFF | TGTGCCAGCTCACCGGGACAGGGGGATTCCTACAATGAGCAGTTCTTC
NA | TRBD2 | TRBJ2-1 | TRBV19 | CASRLTSGGQFF | TGTGCCAGTAGACTCACTAGCGGGGGGCAGTTCTTC
NA | TRBD2 | TRBJ2-1 | TRBV19 | CASRPTSGDPYNEQFF | TGTGCCAGTAGGCCGACTAGCGGGGATCCCTACAATGAGCAGTTCTTC
NA | NA | TRBJ2-5 | TRBV7-2 | CASSPRGGLGTQYF | TGTGCCAGCAGCCCAAGGGGGGGCTTGGGGACCCAGTACTTC
NA | TRBD1 | TRBJ1-2 | TRBV27 | CASRGPGGVYGYTF | TGTGCCAGCAGGGGTCCAGGGGGCGTATATGGCTACACCTTC
NA | NA | TRBJ1-4 | TRBV7-2 | CASSLVVASREKLFF | TGTGCCAGCAGCTTAGTCGTTGCCTCACGGGAAAAACTGTTTTTT
NA | NA | TRBJ2-7 | TRBV6-1 | CASRRHSGSSYEQYF | TGTGCCAGCAGGAGACACTCGGGAAGCTCCTACGAGCAGTACTTC
medium-sized | NA | TRBJ2-7 | TRBV6-8 | CASRYGAAYEQYF | TGTGCCAGCAGGTACGGGGCGGCATACGAGCAGTACTTC
NA | NA | TRBJ2-3 | TRBV4-1 | CASSQVDIADTQYF | TGCGCCAGCAGCCAGGTCGACATTGCAGATACGCAGTATTTT
NA | NA | TRBJ2-3 | TRBV7-6 | CASSLHRTDTQYF | TGTGCCAGCAGCTTACATCGCACAGATACGCAGTATTTT
NA | TRBD1 | TRBJ1-5 | TRBV7-6 | CASSLQGGGNQPQHF | TGTGCCAGCAGCCTCCAGGGGGGTGGCAATCAGCCCCAGCATTTT
NA | TRBD1 | TRBJ2-5 | TRBV27 | CASSLWGQGSQETQYF | TGTGCCAGCAGTTTATGGGGACAGGGGTCCCAAGAGACCCAGTACTTC
NA | NA | TRBJ2-3 | TRBV5-4 | CASSPGQLTDTQYF | TGTGCCAGCAGCCCCGGACAGCTCACAGATACGCAGTATTTT
NA | NA | TRBJ2-2 | TRBV11-2 | CASIPNAYTGELFF | TGTGCCAGCATCCCTAATGCGTACACCGGGGAGCTGTTTTTT
NA | TRBD1 | TRBJ1-5 | TRBV19 | CASRLEQGAHQPQHF | TGTGCCAGTAGGCTTGAACAGGGGGCACATCAGCCCCAGCATTTT
NA | TRBD1 | TRBJ2-1 | TRBV5-1 | CASSYRDRGDEQFF | TGCGCCAGCAGCTACCGGGACAGGGGTGATGAGCAGTTCTTC
few | NA | TRBJ1-5 | TRBV19 | CASSNSLNQPQHF | TGTGCCAGTAGTAACAGCCTAAATCAGCCCCAGCATTTT
NA | TRBD1 | TRBJ1-2 | TRBV27 | CASRTRTGGVGYTF | TGTGCCAGCAGGACCAGGACAGGCGGGGTTGGCTACACCTTC
once | NA | TRBJ2-3 | TRBV5-1 | CASSLAALASTDTQYF | TGCGCCAGCAGCTTGGCAGCACTAGCTAGCACAGATACGCAGTATTTT
NA | NA | TRBJ1-4 | TRBV6-1 | CASSDREAEKLFF | TGTGCCAGCAGTGATCGGGAAGCTGAAAAACTGTTTTTT
NA | TRBD1 | TRBJ1-5 | TRBV5-5 | CASSLRLTGDDQPQHF | TGTGCCAGCAGTTTGAGGTTGACAGGGGATGATCAGCCCCAGCATTTT
NA | NA | TRBJ1-5 | TRBV2 | CASSDQGIGPQHF | TGTGCCAGCAGTGATCAGGGAATCGGACCCCAGCATTTT
NA | TRBD1 | TRBJ2-5 | TRBV6-1 | CAGGRTGGGETQYF | TGTGCCGGAGGAAGGACAGGGGGTGGTGAGACCCAGTACTTC
few | NA | TRBJ2-5 | TRBV9 | CASSLGTRGETQYF | TGTGCCAGCAGCTTGGGGACTCGCGGCGAGACCCAGTACTTC
NA | NA | TRBJ1-2 | TRBV19 | CASTPLRLGQFGPYGYTF | TGTGCCAGTACCCCACTCCGACTGGGACAATTCGGTCCGTATGGCTACACCTTC
NA | TRBD1 | TRBJ1-3 | TRBV7-9 | CASSSFDRDGNTIYF | TGTGCCAGCAGCTCCTTCGACAGGGACGGAAACACCATATATTTT
NA | NA | TRBJ2-3 | TRBV5-5 | CASSAWGEDTDTQYF | TGTGCCAGCAGCGCGTGGGGCGAAGACACAGATACGCAGTATTTT
NA | NA | TRBJ2-1 | TRBV4-2 | CASSQVAGSQGGNNEQFF | TGTGCCAGCAGCCAAGTAGCGGGGAGCCAAGGGGGCAACAATGAGCAGTTCTTC
NA | NA | TRBJ1-4 | TRBV4-2 | CASSQEPGFNEKLFF | TGTGCCAGCAGCCAAGAACCGGGTTTCAATGAAAAACTGTTTTTT
NA | NA | TRBJ2-5 | TRBV7-8 | CASSLMAQETQYF | TGTGCCAGCAGCTTAATGGCCCAAGAGACCCAGTACTTC
medium-sized | TRBD1 | TRBJ1-4 | TRBV4-1 | CASTLTGTGGFTEKLFF | TGCGCCAGCACCCTCACCGGGACAGGGGGCTTCACTGAAAAACTGTTTTTT
few | NA | TRBJ2-3 | TRBV6-5 | CASSYSSLAGDTQYF | TGTGCCAGCAGTTACTCGAGCCTAGCCGGAGATACGCAGTATTTT
NA | TRBD1 | TRBJ1-6 | TRBV27 | CASSSRTGGMLGNSPLHF | TGTGCCAGCAGTTCCAGGACAGGGGGAATGTTGGGGAATTCACCCCTCCACTTT
NA | TRBD1 | TRBJ2-3 | TRBV19 | CASAKGTGGADTQYF | TGTGCCAGTGCCAAAGGGACAGGGGGTGCAGATACGCAGTATTTT
NA | TRBD1 | TRBJ2-5 | TRBV30 | CAWVGTDTTGTQYF | TGTGCCTGGGTCGGGACAGATACCACGGGGACCCAGTACTTC
NA | TRBD2 | TRBJ2-1 | TRBV4-1 | CASSLGLAGVEQFF | TGCGCCAGCAGCCTGGGACTAGCGGGGGTTGAGCAGTTCTTC
NA | NA | TRBJ2-4 | TRBV2 | CASSRGNKNIQYF | TGTGCCAGCAGTCGGGGAAATAAAAACATTCAGTACTTC